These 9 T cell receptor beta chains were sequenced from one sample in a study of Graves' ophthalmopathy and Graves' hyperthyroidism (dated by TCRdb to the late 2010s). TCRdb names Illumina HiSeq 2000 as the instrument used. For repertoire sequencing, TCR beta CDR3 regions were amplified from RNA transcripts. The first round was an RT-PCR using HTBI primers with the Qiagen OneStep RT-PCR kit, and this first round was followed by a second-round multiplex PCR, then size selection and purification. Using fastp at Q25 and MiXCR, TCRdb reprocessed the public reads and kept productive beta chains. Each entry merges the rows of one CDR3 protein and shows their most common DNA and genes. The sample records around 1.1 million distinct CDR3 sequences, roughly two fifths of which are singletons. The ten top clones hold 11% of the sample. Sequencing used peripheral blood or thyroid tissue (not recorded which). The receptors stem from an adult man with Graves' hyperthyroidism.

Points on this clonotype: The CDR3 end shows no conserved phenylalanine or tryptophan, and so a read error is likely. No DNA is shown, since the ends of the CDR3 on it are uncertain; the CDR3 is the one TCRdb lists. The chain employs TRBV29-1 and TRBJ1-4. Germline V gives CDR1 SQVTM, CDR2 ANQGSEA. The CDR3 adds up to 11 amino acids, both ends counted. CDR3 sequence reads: CSVDSATAKDY.

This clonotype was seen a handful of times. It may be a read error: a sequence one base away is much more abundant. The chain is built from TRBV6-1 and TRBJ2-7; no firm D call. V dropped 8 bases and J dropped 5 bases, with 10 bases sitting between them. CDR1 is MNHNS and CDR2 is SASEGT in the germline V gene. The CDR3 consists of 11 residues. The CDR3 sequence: CASGLAHEQYF. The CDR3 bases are TGTGCCAGCGGGCTTGCCCACGAGCAGTACTTC.

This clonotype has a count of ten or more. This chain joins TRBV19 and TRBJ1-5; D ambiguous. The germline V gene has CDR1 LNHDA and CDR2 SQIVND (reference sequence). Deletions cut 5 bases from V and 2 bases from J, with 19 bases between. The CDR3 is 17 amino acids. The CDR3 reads CASSFQGRIPGNQPQHF. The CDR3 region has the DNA TGTGCCAGTAGTTTTCAAGGACGCATTCCGGGCAATCAGCCCCAGCATTTT.

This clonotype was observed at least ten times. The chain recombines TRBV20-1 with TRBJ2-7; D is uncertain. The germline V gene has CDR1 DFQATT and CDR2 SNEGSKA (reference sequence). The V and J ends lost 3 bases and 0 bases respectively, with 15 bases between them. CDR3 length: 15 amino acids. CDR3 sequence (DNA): TGCAGTGCTAGCTCGGACCGCCTGAGCTCCTACGAGCAGTACTTC. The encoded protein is CSASSDRLSSYEQYF.

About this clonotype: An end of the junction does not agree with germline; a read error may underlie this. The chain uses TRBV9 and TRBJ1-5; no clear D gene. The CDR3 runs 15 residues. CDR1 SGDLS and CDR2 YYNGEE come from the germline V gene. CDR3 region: CASSLGDNSNQPQHF. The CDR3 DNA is TGCGCCAGCAGCTTGGGAGACAATAGCAATCAGCCCCAGCATTTT.

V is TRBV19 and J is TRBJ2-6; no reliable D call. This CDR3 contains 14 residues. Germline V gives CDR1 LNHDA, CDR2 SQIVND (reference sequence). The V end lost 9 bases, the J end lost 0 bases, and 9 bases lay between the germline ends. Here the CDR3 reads CASPPNSGANVLTF. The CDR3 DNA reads TGTGCCAGCCCTCCGAACTCTGGGGCCAACGTCCTGACTTTC.

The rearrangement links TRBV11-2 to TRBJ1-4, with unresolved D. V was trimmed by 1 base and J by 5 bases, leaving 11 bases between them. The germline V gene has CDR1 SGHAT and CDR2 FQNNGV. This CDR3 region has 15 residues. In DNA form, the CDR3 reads TGTGCCAGCAGCTTAGCGGATATCGGAAATGAAAAACTGTTTTTT. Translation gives CASSLADIGNEKLFF.

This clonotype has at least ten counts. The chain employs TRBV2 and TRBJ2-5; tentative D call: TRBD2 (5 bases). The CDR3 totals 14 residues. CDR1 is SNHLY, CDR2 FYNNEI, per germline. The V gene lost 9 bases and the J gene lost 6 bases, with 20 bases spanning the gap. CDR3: CASGRRGYGQTQYF. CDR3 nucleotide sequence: TGTGCCAGTGGAAGAAGAGGGTATGGACAGACCCAGTACTTC.

The CDR3 DNA follows: TGTGCCAGCACCAGGGGACGGATGAACACTGAAGCTTTCTTT. This codes for CASTRGRMNTEAFF. This chain links TRBV2 with TRBJ1-1; TRBD1 is a possible D gene (6 bases). V dropped 7 bases and J dropped 0 bases, with 12 bases sitting between them. CDR1 is SNHLY, CDR2 FYNNEI, per germline. The CDR3 covers 14 residues. Combining the CDR3 with reference TRBV2 and TRBJ1-1 gives the whole variable domain EPEVTQTPSHQVTQMGQEVILRCVPISNHLYFYWYRQILGQKVEFLVSFYNNEISEKSEIFDDQFSVERPDGSNFTLKIRSTKLEDSAMYFCASTRGRMNTEAFFGQGTRLTVV.